The rows below give T cell receptor beta chains drawn from one sample of a study of blood T cell repertoires in COVID-19. Sequencing used immunoSEQ multiplex PCR; TCRdb keeps in-frame clones, though not all of them. The data contain some 330,000 clones, 88% of them singletons. The sample taken for sequencing was peripheral blood. All receptors come from a woman aged 45-65 years with active or convalescent COVID-19. Both conserved end residues are part of each CDR3. The D gene is left open where the match is weak. Clone size appears in some rows only: once, few, many, or a class for an expanded clone.

j_gene | v_gene | d_gene | abundance | CDR3aa | CDR3nt
TRBJ2-3 | TRBV5-4 | TRBD2 | once | CASSLAAGLAGDPTDTQYF | TGTGCCAGCAGCTTGGCCGCTGGACTAGCGGGGGACCCCACAGATACGCAGTATTTT
TRBJ2-1 | TRBV6-5 | TRBD2 | - | CASTREGGEQFF | TGTGCCAGCACCCGGGAGGGAGGGGAGCAGTTCTTC
TRBJ1-3 | TRBV5-4 | - | - | CASSLGQTVSSGNTIYF | TGTGCCAGCAGCTTGGGCCAGACAGTGTCCTCTGGAAACACCATATATTTT
TRBJ2-4 | TRBV3-1/TRBV3-2 | - | once | CASSPIPQGNIQYF | TGTGCCAGCAGCCCGATACCACAGGGTAACATTCAGTACTTC
TRBJ2-1 | TRBV24-1 | TRBD1 | - | CATSDLRDRYFIGQFF | TGTGCCACCAGTGATTTACGGGACAGGTATTTCATCGGGCAGTTCTTC
TRBJ2-2 | TRBV28 | - | - | CASSLAGPPGELFF | TGTGCCAGCAGTCTTGCCGGTCCTCCCGGGGAGCTGTTTTTT
TRBJ1-1 | TRBV5-1 | TRBD1 | - | CASSRWDRGSYNTNTEAFF | TGCGCCAGCAGTCGCTGGGACAGGGGCTCTTACAACACGAACACTGAAGCTTTCTTT
TRBJ1-1 | TRBV6-5 | - | once | CASSYERGNTEAFF | TGTGCCAGCAGTTACGAAAGGGGAAACACTGAAGCTTTCTTT
TRBJ1-4 | TRBV6-6 | - | - | CASSYKAEGKLFF | TGTGCCAGCAGTTACAAAGCGGAGGGAAAACTGTTTTTT
TRBJ1-2 | TRBV7-9 | TRBD1 | - | CASSRDRGRYGYTF | TGTGCCAGCAGCCGGGACAGGGGACGCTATGGCTACACCTTC
TRBJ1-1 | TRBV14 | - | few | CASSPFLGGEAFF | TGTGCCAGCAGCCCCTTTCTTGGGGGCGAAGCTTTCTTT
TRBJ1-1 | TRBV6-2/TRBV6-3 | TRBD1 | - | CASSYTQTGGTEAFF | TGTGCCAGCAGTTACACCCAAACAGGGGGTACTGAAGCTTTCTTT
TRBJ2-3 | TRBV7-2 | TRBD2 | - | CASSYPAGGQADTQYF | TGTGCCAGCAGCTACCCAGCGGGAGGGCAGGCAGATACGCAGTATTTT
TRBJ1-1 | TRBV6-1 | TRBD1 | - | CASSGGTGGLGMNTEAFF | TGTGCCAGCAGTGGAGGGACAGGGGGCCTGGGGATGAACACTGAAGCTTTCTTT
TRBJ1-2 | TRBV3-1/TRBV3-2 | TRBD1 | - | CASSQDGRQGWNTF | TGTGCCAGCAGCCAAGATGGGCGACAGGGGTGGAACACCTTC
TRBJ2-5 | TRBV2 | - | - | CASSEFEQPETQYF | TGTGCCAGCAGTGAATTTGAGCAACCCGAGACCCAGTACTTC
TRBJ2-6 | TRBV9 | - | once | CASSVAPGGSGANVLTF | TGTGCCAGCAGCGTAGCTCCCGGCGGCTCTGGGGCCAACGTCCTGACTTTC
TRBJ1-4 | TRBV6-5 | - | - | CASVTGYTNEKLFF | TGTGCCAGCGTAACCGGTTATACTAATGAAAAACTGTTTTTT
TRBJ1-4 | TRBV6-6 | TRBD1 | - | CASSTGQGKGVKLFF | TGTGCCAGCAGCACTGGACAGGGGAAGGGAGTGAAACTGTTTTTT
TRBJ1-1 | TRBV7-2 | - | few | CASSLEIGGAFF | TGTGCCAGCAGCTTAGAAATCGGGGGAGCTTTCTTT
TRBJ2-6 | TRBV28 | - | - | CASSFSSGANVLTF | TGTGCCAGCAGTTTTTCGTCTGGGGCCAACGTCCTGACTTTC
TRBJ2-3 | TRBV20-1 | TRBD2 | - | CSASAGTSGSTDTQYF | TGCAGTGCTAGTGCAGGGACTAGCGGAAGCACAGATACGCAGTATTTT
TRBJ1-2 | TRBV2 | - | - | CASSEQGLYGYTF | TGTGCCAGCAGTGAACAGGGCCTCTATGGCTACACCTTC
TRBJ2-7 | TRBV5-1 | TRBD1 | - | CASSLVTGGAEQYF | TGCGCCAGCAGCTTGGTTACAGGGGGTGCCGAGCAGTACTTC
TRBJ2-7 | TRBV11-3 | TRBD2 | - | CASSSSGTPLEQYF | TGTGCCAGCAGCTCTAGCGGGACTCCTCTCGAGCAGTACTTC
TRBJ2-1 | TRBV7-2 | - | - | CASSFPLQGPNEQFF | TGTGCCAGCAGCTTCCCTCTGCAGGGCCCCAATGAGCAGTTCTTC
TRBJ2-1 | TRBV3-1/TRBV3-2 | - | - | CASSQELGGLYNEQFF | TGTGCCAGCAGCCAAGAGCTCGGGGGGCTATACAATGAGCAGTTCTTC
TRBJ1-5 | TRBV28 | TRBD1 | - | CASSSLGTGEDQPQHF | TGTGCCAGCAGTTCCCTAGGGACAGGGGAAGATCAGCCCCAGCATTTT
TRBJ1-4 | TRBV7-9 | - | - | CASSSQGVSNEKLFF | TGTGCCAGCAGCTCTCAAGGGGTGTCTAATGAAAAACTGTTTTTT
TRBJ2-6 | TRBV7-2 | - | - | CASSLDGARGANVLTF | TGTGCCAGCAGCTTAGATGGGGCGCGAGGGGCCAACGTCCTGACTTTC
TRBJ1-2 | TRBV15 | - | once | CATSSRVDGYGYTF | TGTGCCACCAGCAGCAGGGTTGATGGCTATGGCTACACCTTC
TRBJ2-7 | TRBV9 | - | once | CASSPTGMGTYEQYF | TGTGCCAGCAGCCCCACCGGGATGGGGACCTACGAGCAGTACTTC
TRBJ1-1 | TRBV19 | TRBD1 | - | CASAHFRGQGTREAFF | TGTGCCAGCGCCCATTTCCGGGGACAGGGGACCCGAGAAGCTTTCTTT
TRBJ2-7 | TRBV5-1 | - | - | CASSPAPQAETTYEQYF | TGCGCCAGCAGTCCCGCCCCCCAAGCGGAGACGACCTACGAGCAGTACTTC
TRBJ2-7 | TRBV7-8 | - | - | CASTWLADDSYEQYF | TGTGCCAGCACTTGGCTGGCGGATGATTCCTACGAGCAGTACTTC
TRBJ1-2 | TRBV2 | - | - | CASTMGGGYTF | TGTGCCAGCACTATGGGAGGCGGCTACACCTTC
TRBJ1-2 | TRBV28 | - | - | CASSKLLPSGGYTF | TGTGCCAGCAGCAAACTACTCCCAAGCGGTGGCTACACCTTC
TRBJ1-2 | TRBV9 | TRBD1 | once | CASSVGQGIGYGYTF | TGTGCCAGCAGCGTAGGACAGGGGATAGGGTATGGCTACACCTTC
TRBJ2-5 | TRBV29-1 | - | - | CSVGQRGAPGETQYF | TGCAGCGTTGGTCAACGGGGGGCTCCCGGGGAGACCCAGTACTTC
TRBJ2-3 | TRBV15 | - | - | CATSRADTDTQYF | TGTGCCACCAGCAGGGCGGATACAGATACGCAGTATTTT
TRBJ1-3 | TRBV5-6 | TRBD1 | - | CASSLGPQGRQSSGNTIYF | TGTGCCAGCAGCTTAGGGCCACAGGGGCGCCAAAGCTCTGGAAACACCATATATTTT